Sequencing of this T cell receptor beta chain was carried out in a study of identical twins. Trimming removed 3 bases at V and 7 bases at J, with 8 bases between. Germline CDR1 and CDR2: SQVTM and ANQGSEA. The CDR3 is 11 amino acids. On this clonotype: The antigen is undetermined.

One entry per CDR3 protein, called by TCRdb with MiXCR from the 5' RACE reads. The sample yields 1.5 million or so distinct CDR3 sequences, 32% seen once. Study-level results: Models predicted less out-of-frame TCR alpha sharing in monozygotic twins than was found. The abundant beta clonotypes from cord blood had fewer insertions, and memory repertoires had none of this.

Each donor (without exception) was a healthy Caucasian. This sequence joins TRBV29-1 and TRBJ2-3; D is unresolved. The sequence came from a newborn girl in good health. Sample: cord blood. DNA for the CDR3: TGCAGCGTTGAGGAGAACTATACGCAGTATTTT. Amino acid sequence: CSVEENYTQYF.